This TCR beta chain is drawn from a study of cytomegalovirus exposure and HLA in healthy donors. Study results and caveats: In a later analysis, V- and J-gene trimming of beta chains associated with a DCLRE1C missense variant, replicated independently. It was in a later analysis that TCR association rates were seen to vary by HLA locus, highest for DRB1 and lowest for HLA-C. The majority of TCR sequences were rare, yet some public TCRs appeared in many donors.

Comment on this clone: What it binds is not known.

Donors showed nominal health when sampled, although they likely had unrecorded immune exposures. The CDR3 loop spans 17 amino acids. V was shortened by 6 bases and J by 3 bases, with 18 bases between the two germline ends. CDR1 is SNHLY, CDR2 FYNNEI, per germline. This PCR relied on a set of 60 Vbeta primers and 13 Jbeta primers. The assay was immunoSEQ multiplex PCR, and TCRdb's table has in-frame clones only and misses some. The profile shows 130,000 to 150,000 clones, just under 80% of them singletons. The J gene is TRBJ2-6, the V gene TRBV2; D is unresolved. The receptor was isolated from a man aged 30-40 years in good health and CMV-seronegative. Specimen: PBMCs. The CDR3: CASSLPPFPNGANVLTF. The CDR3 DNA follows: TGTGCCAGCAGCCTACCGCCATTCCCGAATGGGGCCAACGTCCTGACTTTC.